What follows describes a single TCR beta chain. Its binding antigen is unknown. Base qualities were left out, and no much larger clone turns up one base away. CD8 naive samples were obtained by positive selection for CCR7 among CD45RO-negative cells, yielding a CD45RA+CCR7+ population from which TemRA cells were excluded. The donors were healthy, HIV-negative adults with no recently reported acute infections or vaccinations. Every donor was a Caucasian adult living in Nashville, Tennessee, USA. After blood collection by leukapheresis, PBMCs were isolated using Ficoll-Histopaque density gradient centrifugation and then cryopreserved in the vapor phase of liquid nitrogen. Analytical flow cytometry was used to check the purity and quantity of each magnetically sorted T cell population. From each sorted fraction, genomic DNA was isolated and quantified by UV absorbance on a Nanodrop 2000c. Counted from cysteine to phenylalanine, this CDR3 has 18 amino acids. Here the CDR3 DNA is all that survives: 54 bases in frame from base 1. According to the germline V gene, CDR1 reads SNHLY and CDR2 reads FYNNEI. The junction shows trimming of 2 bases on V and 3 bases on J, and the gene matches do not reach 8 bases of it.

This entry belongs to a study of shared clonotypes between healthy human individuals (dated by TCRdb to the early 2020s). Notes on the research overall: A couple of women and a few men aged 18 to 49 years were included in the cohort. For each donor, CD4 naive and CD4 memory were each run on three plates, CD8 naive on two plates, and CD8 memory on one plate. To estimate repertoire size and how much clonotypes are shared between individuals, the study performed deep sequencing of blood TCR repertoires from five healthy adults. To increase sequencing depth and limit assay-specific biases, different laboratories used diverse techniques to prepare libraries and sequence TCR repertoires. Between about 0.85 and 8.9 billion PBMCs per donor were obtained by leukapheresis.

Using the deep immunoSEQ assay, TCR CDR3 regions were amplified from genomic DNA by multiplex PCR. Extracted genomic DNA from each cell subset was spread evenly across all wells of several immunoSEQ 96-well plates, with each plate serving as a replicate. For sorted subsets, each replicate PCR was loaded with roughly 0.2 ug genomic DNA, equivalent to about 30,000 T cell genomes. Purified libraries were measured with a Qubit 3.0 fluorometer, size-checked on a Bioanalyzer 2100, and measured again with the KAPA Library Quantification kit. A separate single-read 150-cycle Illumina NextSeq 550 flow cell was used to sequence each immunoSEQ 96-well plate. Concerning the study's data processing: Because the immunoSEQ output included only junctional sequences and no quality scores, the filtering could not be the same as the filtering used for full-length reads. Sequences were annotated with PyIR, a Python wrapper for IgBLAST v1.9, using IMGT germline references to assign V/J genes and CDR3. Reads were removed for weak V/J assignments (E-value above 1e-6), missing CDR3, stop codons, out-of-frame junctions, or ambiguous translated residues. V3J clonotypes were defined by identical inferred V gene, J gene, and CDR3 amino acid sequence. To compute the percentage overlap between repertoires, the number of shared unique clonotypes was divided by the size of the smaller repertoire. Richness of each repertoire was evaluated using RTK rarefaction, the Chao1 estimator, and Recon v2.1 estimates of unobserved clonotypes. OLGA was used to compute generation probabilities for all TCRbeta clonotypes that the gDNA method yielded from a handful of donors. TCRdb provides this immuneACCESS table in a form limited to in-frame rearrangements. Some clones are lacking; in checked studies, under half of them reflect an unresolved V gene, and why the rest are absent is not known. D and trimming were read from the DNA, whereas the V and J calls and clone size are those reported in that table. The sample includes under 1 million clones, with 80% to 95% observed a single time. The ten biggest clones cover about 24% of the sample.

The investigation overall reported the following: About 5% of naive CD4, 3.5% of naive CD8, about 2.1% of memory CD4, and around 0.4% of memory CD8 clonotypes were shared across several donors. Compared with non-shared clonotypes, the clonotypes found in all four sorted-subset donors had higher generation probabilities. Because the study included only a small number of donors, the genetic and exposure-history diversity represented was limited. Naive subsets generally had larger estimated clonotype richness than memory subsets. Sampling was restricted to blood, and TCR repertoires in tissue are likely to differ from TCR repertoires in blood. Based on pairwise subsampling, the degree of clonotype sharing among donors was expected to be affected by sequencing depth. Even with the large sequencing depth, rarefaction of the sorted-subset datasets indicated that sequencing was incomplete.

This TCR was recovered from a young man in good health. The V and J genes are TRBV2 and TRBJ2-6, and 9 bases in between align with TRBD1. What was sequenced was naive CD8+ T cells sorted from blood. Explained via the paper, the cell subset or site label denotes: CD45RA+CCR7+. Here the CDR3 is given as CASSETGQGVLGANVLTF. The bases read TGTGCCAGCAGTGAAACGGGACAGGGAGTCCTTGGGGCCAACGTCCTGACTTTC.